This T cell receptor (beta chain) was documented in a study of vaccination and CD4 T cells after COVID-19. Study-wide findings and caveats: Post-infection sampling omitted early timepoints and covered relatively few convalescent patients.

Of note for this clonotype: Its antigen is still unknown.

Sequencing of the DNA from cultured CD4+ T cells was carried out with the Oncomine TCR Beta short-read assay. TCRdb redid the calling of the PCR reads with MiXCR, one entry per CDR3 protein. The sample includes 7,700 or so distinct CDR3 sequences, approximately 37% of them seen just once. Stated treatment: roughly ten-day PBMC culture with coronavirus spike peptide pools or control peptides (ViraFEST assay). The collection of CD4+ T cells from the unexposed donor took place before the COVID-19 pandemic (2011-2018). J was trimmed by 3 bases and V by 6 bases; bases with no gene match: 14. Germline CDR1 is DFQATT and CDR2 is SNEGSKA (reference sequence). The CDR3 has 16 residues.

V and J are TRBV20-1 and TRBJ2-3, with 8 positions matching TRBD1. The clonotype was recovered from a human donor in good health. The sample taken for sequencing was CD4+ T cells from blood, cultured in vitro. The CDR3 here is CSAQGQARFWTDTQYF. DNA for the CDR3: TGCAGTGCCCAGGGACAGGCGCGCTTTTGGACAGATACGCAGTATTTT.